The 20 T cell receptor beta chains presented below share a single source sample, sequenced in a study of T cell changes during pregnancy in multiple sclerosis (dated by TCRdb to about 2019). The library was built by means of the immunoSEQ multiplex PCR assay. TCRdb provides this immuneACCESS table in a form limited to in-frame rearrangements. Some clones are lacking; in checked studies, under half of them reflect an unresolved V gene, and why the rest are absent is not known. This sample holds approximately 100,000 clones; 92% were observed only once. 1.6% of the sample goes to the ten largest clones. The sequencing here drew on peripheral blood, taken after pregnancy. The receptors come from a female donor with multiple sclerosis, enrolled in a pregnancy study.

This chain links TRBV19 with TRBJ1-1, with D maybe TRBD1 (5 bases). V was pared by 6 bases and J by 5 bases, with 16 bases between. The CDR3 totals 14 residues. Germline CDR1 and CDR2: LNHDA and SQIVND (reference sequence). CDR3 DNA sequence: TGTGCCAGTAGAGTTTCGGGGGGGGAAACTGAAGCTTTCTTT. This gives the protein CASRVSGGETEAFF.

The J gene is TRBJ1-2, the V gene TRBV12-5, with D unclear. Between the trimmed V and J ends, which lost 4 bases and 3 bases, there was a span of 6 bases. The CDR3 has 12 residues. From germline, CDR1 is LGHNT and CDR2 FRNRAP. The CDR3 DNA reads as TGTGCTAGTGGTTGGGCGTACTATGGCTACACCTTC. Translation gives CASGWAYYGYTF.

CDR3 DNA sequence: TGTGCCAGCAGTGATAAACTAGCGGGGAATGAGCAGTACTTC. Translated: CASSDKLAGNEQYF. The chain employs TRBV2 and TRBJ2-7; 10 bases are shared with TRBD2. In germline, CDR1 is SNHLY, CDR2 FYNNEI. The CDR3 is 14 amino acids. J lost 7 bases, V lost 3 bases, and 6 bases had no gene match.

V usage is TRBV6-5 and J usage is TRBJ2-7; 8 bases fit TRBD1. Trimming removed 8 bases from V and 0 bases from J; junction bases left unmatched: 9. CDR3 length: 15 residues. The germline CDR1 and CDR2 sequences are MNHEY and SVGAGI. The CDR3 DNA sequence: TGTGCCAGCCGTCAGGACAGGGCAAGCTCCTACGAGCAGTACTTC. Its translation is CASRQDRASSYEQYF.

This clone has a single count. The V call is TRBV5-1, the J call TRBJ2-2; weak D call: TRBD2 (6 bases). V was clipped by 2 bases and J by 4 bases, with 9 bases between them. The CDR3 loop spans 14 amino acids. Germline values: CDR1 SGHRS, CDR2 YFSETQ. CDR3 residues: CASSLVSGTGELFF. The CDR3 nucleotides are TGCGCCAGCAGCTTAGTTAGCGGCACCGGGGAGCTGTTTTTT.

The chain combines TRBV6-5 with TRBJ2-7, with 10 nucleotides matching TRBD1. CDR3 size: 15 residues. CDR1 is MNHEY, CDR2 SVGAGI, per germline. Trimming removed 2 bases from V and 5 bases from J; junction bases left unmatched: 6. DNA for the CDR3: TGTGCCAGCAGTTACGACGGGACAGGGGAAAACGAGCAGTACTTC. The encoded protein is CASSYDGTGENEQYF.

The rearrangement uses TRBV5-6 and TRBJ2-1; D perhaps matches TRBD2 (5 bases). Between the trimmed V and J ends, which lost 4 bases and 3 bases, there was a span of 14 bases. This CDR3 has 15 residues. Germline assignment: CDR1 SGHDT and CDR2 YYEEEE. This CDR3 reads CASSPAGGVYNEQFF. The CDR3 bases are TGTGCCAGCAGCCCTGCTGGAGGAGTCTACAATGAGCAGTTCTTC.

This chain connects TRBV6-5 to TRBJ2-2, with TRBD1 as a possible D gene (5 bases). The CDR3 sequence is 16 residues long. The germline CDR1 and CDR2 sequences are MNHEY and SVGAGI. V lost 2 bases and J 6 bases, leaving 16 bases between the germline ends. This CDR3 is CASSYAKGMQSGELFF. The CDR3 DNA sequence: TGTGCCAGCAGTTACGCAAAGGGGATGCAGTCCGGGGAGCTGTTTTTT.

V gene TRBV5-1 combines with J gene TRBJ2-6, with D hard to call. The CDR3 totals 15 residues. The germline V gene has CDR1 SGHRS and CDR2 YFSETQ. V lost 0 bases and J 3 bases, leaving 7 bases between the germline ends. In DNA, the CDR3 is TGCGCCAGCAGCTTGGTTGCCGGTGGGGCCAACGTCCTGACTTTC. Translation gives CASSLVAGGANVLTF. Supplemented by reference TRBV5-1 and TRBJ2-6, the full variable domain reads KAGVTQTPRYLIKTRGQQVTLSCSPISGHRSVSWYQQTPGQGLQFLFEYFSETQRNKGNFPGRFSGRQFSNSRSEMNVSTLELGDSALYLCASSLVAGGANVLTFGAGSRLTVL.

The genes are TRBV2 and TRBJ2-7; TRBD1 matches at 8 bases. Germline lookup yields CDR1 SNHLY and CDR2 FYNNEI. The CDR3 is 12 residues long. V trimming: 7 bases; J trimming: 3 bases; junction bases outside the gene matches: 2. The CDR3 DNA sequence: TGTGCCAGCAAGGACAGGGTCTACGAGCAGTACTTC. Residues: CASKDRVYEQYF.

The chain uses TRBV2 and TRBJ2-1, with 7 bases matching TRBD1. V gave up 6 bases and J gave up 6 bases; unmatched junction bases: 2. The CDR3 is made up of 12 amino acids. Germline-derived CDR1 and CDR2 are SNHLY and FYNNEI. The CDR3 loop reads CASRQGINEQFF. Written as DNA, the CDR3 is TGTGCCAGCAGACAGGGGATCAATGAGCAGTTCTTC.

The CDR3 spells CASSLEVLAGGPYNEQFF. CDR3 sequence (DNA): TGTGCCAGCAGCTTGGAGGTTCTAGCGGGAGGGCCTTACAATGAGCAGTTCTTC. This chain links TRBV5-4 with TRBJ2-1, with 12 positions matching TRBD2. This CDR3 is 18 amino acids long. Germline V lookup: CDR1 SGHNT, CDR2 YYREEE (reference sequence). J gave up 4 bases and V 0 bases, and 8 bases lay outside the gene matches.

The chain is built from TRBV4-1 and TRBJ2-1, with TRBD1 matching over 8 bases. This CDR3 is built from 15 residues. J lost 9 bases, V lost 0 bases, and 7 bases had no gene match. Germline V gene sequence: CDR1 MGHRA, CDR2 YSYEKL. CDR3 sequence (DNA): TGCGCCAGCAGCCAAGATCTGGACAGGGTTGCTGAGCAGTTCTTC. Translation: CASSQDLDRVAEQFF.

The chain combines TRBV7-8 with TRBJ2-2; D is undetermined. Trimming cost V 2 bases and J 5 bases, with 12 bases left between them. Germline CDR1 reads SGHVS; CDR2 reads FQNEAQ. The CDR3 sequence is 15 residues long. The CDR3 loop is CASSLFRVETGELFF. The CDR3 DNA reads TGTGCCAGCAGCTTATTTCGGGTCGAGACCGGGGAGCTGTTTTTT.

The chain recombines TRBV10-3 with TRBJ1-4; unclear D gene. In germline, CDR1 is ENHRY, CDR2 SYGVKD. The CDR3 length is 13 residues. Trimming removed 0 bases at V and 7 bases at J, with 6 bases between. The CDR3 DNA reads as TGTGCCATCAGTGAGTCGTTCGGTGAAAAACTGTTTTTT. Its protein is CAISESFGEKLFF.

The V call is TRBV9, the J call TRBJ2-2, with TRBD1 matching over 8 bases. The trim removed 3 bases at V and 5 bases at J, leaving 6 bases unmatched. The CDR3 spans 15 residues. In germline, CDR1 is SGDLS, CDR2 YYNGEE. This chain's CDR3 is CASSGRGQRTGELFF. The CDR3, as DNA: TGTGCCAGCAGCGGCAGGGGGCAGAGAACCGGGGAGCTGTTTTTT.

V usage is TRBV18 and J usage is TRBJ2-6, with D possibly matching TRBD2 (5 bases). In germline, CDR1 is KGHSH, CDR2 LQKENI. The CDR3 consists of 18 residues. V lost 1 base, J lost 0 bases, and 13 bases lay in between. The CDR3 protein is CASSPLGSQTSGANVLTF. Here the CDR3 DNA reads TGTGCCAGCTCACCACTAGGGAGTCAGACCTCTGGGGCCAACGTCCTGACTTTC.

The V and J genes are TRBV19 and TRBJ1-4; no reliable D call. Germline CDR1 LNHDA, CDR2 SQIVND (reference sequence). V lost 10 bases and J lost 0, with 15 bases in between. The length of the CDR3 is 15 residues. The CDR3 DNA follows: TGTGCCACCCGAGGCCCATTGGCAACTAATGAAAAACTGTTTTTT. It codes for CATRGPLATNEKLFF.

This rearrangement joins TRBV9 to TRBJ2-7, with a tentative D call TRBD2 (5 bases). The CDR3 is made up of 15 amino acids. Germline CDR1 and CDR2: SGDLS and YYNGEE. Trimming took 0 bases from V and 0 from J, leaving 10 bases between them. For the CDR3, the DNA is TGTGCCAGCAGCGTAGGAGGAGGTTTCTCCTACGAGCAGTACTTC. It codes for CASSVGGGFSYEQYF.

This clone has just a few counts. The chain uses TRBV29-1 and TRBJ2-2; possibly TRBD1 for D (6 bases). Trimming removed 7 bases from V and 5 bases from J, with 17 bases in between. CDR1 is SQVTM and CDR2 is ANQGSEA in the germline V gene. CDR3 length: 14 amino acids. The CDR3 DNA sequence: TGCAGCGCCGTAGGGCAGGGGACAACCGGGGAGCTGTTTTTT. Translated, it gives CSAVGQGTTGELFF.